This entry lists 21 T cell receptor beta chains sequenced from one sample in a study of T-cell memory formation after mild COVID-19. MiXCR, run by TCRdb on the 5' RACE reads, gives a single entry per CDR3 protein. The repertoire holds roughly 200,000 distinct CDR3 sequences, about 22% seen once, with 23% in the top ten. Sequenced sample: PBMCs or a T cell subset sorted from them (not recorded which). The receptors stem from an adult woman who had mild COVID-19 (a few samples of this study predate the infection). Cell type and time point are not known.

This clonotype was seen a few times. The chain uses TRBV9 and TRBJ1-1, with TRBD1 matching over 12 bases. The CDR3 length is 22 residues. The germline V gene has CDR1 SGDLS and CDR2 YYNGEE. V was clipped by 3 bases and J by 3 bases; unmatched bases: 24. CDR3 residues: CASSAEGQGAELGFLGDTEAFF. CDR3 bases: TGTGCCAGCAGCGCCGAGGGACAGGGGGCGGAGTTGGGGTTTTTAGGGGACACTGAAGCTTTCTTT.

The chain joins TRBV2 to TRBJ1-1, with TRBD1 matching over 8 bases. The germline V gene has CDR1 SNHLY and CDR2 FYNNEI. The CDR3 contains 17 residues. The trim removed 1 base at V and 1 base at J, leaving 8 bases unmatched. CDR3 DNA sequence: TGTGCCAGCAGTGAAGTTAGGACAGGGCCTTCGAACACTGAAGCTTTCTTT. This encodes CASSEVRTGPSNTEAFF.

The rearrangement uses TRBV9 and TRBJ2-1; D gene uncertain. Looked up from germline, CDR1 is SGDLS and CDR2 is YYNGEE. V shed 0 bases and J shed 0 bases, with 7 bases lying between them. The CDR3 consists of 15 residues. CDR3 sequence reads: CASSVATFSYNEQFF. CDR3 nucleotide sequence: TGTGCCAGCAGCGTAGCGACTTTCTCCTACAATGAGCAGTTCTTC.

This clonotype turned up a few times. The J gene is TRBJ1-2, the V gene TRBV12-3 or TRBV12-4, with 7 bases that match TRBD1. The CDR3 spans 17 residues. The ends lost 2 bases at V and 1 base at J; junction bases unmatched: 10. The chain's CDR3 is CASSLNRGQPDNYGYTF. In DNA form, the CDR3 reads TGTGCCAGCAGTTTAAACAGGGGACAGCCTGATAACTATGGCTACACCTTC.

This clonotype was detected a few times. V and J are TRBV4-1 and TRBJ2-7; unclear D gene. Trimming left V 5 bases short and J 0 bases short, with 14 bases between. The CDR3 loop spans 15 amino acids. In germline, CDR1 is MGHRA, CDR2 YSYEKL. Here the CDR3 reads CASSKIGSSSYEQYF. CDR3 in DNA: TGCGCCAGCAGCAAGATTGGGTCTAGCTCCTACGAGCAGTACTTC.

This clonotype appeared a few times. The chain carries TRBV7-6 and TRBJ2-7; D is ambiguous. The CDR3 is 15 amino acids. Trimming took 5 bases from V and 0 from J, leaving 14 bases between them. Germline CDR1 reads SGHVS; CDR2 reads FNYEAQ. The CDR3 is CASSPGPLSSYEQYF. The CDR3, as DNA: TGTGCCAGCAGCCCCGGACCATTAAGCTCCTACGAGCAGTACTTC.

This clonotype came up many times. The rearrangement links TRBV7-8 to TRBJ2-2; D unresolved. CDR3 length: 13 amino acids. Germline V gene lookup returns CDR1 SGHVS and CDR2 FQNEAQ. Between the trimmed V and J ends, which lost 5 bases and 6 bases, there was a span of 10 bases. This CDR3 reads CASSPSLAGELFF. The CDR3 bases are TGTGCCAGCAGCCCATCCCTAGCCGGGGAGCTGTTTTTT.

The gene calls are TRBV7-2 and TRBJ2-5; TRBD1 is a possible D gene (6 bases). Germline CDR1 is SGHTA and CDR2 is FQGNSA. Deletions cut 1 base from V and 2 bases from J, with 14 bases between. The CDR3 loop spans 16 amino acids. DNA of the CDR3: TGTGCCAGCAGCTTAGTCGCAGGGACAAATCAAGAGACCCAGTACTTC. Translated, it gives CASSLVAGTNQETQYF.

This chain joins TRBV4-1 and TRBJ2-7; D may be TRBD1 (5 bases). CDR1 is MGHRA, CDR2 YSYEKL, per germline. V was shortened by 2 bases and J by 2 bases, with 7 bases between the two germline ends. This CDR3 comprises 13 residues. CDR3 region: CASSQIGAYEQYF. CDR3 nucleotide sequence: TGCGCCAGCAGCCAAATAGGGGCCTACGAGCAGTACTTC.

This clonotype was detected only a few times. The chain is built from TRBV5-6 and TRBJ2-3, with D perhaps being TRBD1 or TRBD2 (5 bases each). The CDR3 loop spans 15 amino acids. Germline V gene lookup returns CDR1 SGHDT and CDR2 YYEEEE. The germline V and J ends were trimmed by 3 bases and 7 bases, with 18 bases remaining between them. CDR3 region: CASSSTGTGTNTQYF. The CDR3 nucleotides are TGTGCCAGCAGCTCCACCGGGACGGGGACCAATACGCAGTATTTT.

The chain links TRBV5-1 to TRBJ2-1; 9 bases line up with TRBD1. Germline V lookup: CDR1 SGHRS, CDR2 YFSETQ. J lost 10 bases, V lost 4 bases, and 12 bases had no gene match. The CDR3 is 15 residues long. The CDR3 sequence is CASSLEPGTGNEQFF. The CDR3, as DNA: TGCGCCAGCAGCCTTGAGCCCGGGACAGGGAACGAGCAGTTCTTC.

CDR3 amino acids: CASTFQLVRGVRETQYF. The CDR3 region has the DNA TGTGCCAGCACCTTCCAACTAGTAAGGGGAGTTAGGGAGACCCAGTACTTC. V usage is TRBV28 and J usage is TRBJ2-5; either TRBD1 or TRBD2 may fit D (5 bases each). This CDR3 spans 17 amino acids. V lost 7 bases and J 5 bases, leaving 26 bases between the germline ends. Germline loops: CDR1 MDHEN, CDR2 SYDVKM.

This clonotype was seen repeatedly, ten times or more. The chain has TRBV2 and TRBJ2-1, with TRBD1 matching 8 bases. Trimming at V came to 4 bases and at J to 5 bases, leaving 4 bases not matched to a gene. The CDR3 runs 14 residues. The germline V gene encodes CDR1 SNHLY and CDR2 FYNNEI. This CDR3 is CASSGQGRHNEQFF. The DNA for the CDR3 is TGTGCCAGCAGTGGACAGGGGAGGCACAATGAGCAGTTCTTC.

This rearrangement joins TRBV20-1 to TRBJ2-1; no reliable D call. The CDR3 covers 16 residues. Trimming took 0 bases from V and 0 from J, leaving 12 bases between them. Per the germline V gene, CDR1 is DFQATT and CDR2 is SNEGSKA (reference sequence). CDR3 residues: CSARDLTGSSYNEQFF. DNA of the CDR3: TGCAGTGCTAGAGATCTCACCGGCAGCTCCTACAATGAGCAGTTCTTC.

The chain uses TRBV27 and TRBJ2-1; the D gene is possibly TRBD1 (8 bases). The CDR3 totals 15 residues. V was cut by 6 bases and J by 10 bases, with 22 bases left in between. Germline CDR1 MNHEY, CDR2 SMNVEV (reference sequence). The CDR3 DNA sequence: TGTGCCAGCAGCCAATGGACGACAGGGGAGGGAGAGCAGTTCTTC. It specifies CASSQWTTGEGEQFF.

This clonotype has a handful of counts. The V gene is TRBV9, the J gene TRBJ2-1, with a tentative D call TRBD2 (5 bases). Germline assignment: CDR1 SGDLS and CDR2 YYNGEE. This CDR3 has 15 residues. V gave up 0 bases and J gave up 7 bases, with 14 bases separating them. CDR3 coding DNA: TGTGCCAGCAGCGTAGAAGCGGCCCTGGGGAATGAGCAGTTCTTC. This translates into CASSVEAALGNEQFF.

CDR3 region: CATRGEGGDQETQYF. CDR3 in DNA: TGTGCCACCAGAGGGGAGGGGGGCGATCAAGAGACCCAGTACTTC. J is TRBJ2-5 and V is TRBV15; TRBD2 is a possible D gene (7 bases). Germline CDR1 reads LNHNV; CDR2 reads YYDKDF (reference sequence). The V and J ends lost 6 bases and 2 bases respectively, with 16 bases between them. CDR3 length equals 15 residues.

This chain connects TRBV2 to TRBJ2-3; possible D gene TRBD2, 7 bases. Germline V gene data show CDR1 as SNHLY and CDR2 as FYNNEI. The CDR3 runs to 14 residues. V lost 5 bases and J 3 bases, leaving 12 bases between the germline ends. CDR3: CASSRGAATDTQYF. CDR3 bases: TGTGCCAGCAGTCGGGGGGCTGCTACAGATACGCAGTATTTT.

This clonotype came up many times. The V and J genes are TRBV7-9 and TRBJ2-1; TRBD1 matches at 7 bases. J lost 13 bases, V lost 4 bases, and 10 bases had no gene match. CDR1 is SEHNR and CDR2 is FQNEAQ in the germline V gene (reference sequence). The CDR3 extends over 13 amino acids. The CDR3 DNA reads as TGTGCCAGCAGCTCCCCCGACAGGGTTGGTCAGTTCTTC. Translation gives CASSSPDRVGQFF.

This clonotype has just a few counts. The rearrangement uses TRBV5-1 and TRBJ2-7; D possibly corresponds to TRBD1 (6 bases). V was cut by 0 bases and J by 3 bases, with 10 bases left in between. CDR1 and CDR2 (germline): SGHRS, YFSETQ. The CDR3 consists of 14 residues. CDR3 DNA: TGCGCCAGCAGCTTGGGACAGGAAAACTACGAGCAGTACTTC. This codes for CASSLGQENYEQYF. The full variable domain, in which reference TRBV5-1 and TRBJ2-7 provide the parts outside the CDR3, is KAGVTQTPRYLIKTRGQQVTLSCSPISGHRSVSWYQQTPGQGLQFLFEYFSETQRNKGNFPGRFSGRQFSNSRSEMNVSTLELGDSALYLCASSLGQENYEQYFGPGTRLTVT.

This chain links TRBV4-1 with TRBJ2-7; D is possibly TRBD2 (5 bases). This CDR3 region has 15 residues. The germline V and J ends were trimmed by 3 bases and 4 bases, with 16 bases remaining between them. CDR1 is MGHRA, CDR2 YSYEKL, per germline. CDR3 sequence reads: CASSQSGQTKYEQYF. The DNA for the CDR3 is TGCGCCAGCAGCCAGAGCGGCCAGACTAAGTACGAGCAGTACTTC.